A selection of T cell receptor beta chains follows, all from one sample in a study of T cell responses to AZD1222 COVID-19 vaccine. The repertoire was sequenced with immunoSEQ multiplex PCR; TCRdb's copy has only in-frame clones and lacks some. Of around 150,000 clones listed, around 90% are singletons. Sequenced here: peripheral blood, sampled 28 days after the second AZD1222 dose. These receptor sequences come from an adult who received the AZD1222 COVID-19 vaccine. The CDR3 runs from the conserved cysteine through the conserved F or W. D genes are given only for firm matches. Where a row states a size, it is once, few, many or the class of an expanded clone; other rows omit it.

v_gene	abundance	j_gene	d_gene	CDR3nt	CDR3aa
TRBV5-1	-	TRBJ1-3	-	TGCGCCAGCAGCTTTCATCAGGGGAAGGGAAACACCATATATTTT	CASSFHQGKGNTIYF
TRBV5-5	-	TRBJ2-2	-	TGTGCCAGCAGGATGGCTAGTAGCACCGGGGAGCTGTTTTTT	CASRMASSTGELFF
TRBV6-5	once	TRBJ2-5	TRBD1	TGTGCCAGCAGTTACTCGCCTCAGGGGGCTAGAGAGACCCAGTACTTC	CASSYSPQGARETQYF
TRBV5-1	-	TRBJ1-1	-	TGCGCCAGCAGTAGAGAGTTGAACACTGAAGCTTTCTTT	CASSRELNTEAFF
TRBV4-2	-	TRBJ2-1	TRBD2	TGTGCCAGCAGCCAGGCCGGGACTAGCCCAGAGCAGTTCTTC	CASSQAGTSPEQFF
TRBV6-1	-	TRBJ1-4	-	TGTGCCAGCAGTGAACAGGGAGGAGGGGGTAGTGAAAAACTGTTTTTT	CASSEQGGGGSEKLFF
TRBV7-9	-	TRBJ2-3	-	TGTGCCAGCAGCCCGGCCCAACTACCAGATACGCAGTATTTT	CASSPAQLPDTQYF
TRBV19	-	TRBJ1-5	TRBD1	TGTGCCAGTAGTTCCGGGACAGGGAGAAGCAATCAGCCCCAGCATTTT	CASSSGTGRSNQPQHF
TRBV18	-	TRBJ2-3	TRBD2	TGTGCCAGCTCACCAGGGCTAGCGGGGTCTACTAGCACAGATACGCAGTATTTT	CASSPGLAGSTSTDTQYF
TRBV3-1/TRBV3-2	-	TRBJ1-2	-	TGTGCCAGCAGCCAAGATGGAAGCTGGGGCGGCTACACCTTC	CASSQDGSWGGYTF
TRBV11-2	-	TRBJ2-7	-	TGTGCCAGCAGCTCCCCGAGAGGAGGAGGTTTAGAGCAGTACTTC	CASSSPRGGGLEQYF
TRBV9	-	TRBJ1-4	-	TGTGCCAGCAGCCTTCAGGGTACACGGGTAGAAAAACTGTTTTTT	CASSLQGTRVEKLFF
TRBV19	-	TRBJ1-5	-	TGTGCCACCCGGGGATTAAGCAATCAGCCCCAGCATTTT	CATRGLSNQPQHF
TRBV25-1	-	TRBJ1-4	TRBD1	TGTGCCAGCAGTGAATTGAGGACAGGGGGCGGCGAAAAACTGTTTTTT	CASSELRTGGGEKLFF
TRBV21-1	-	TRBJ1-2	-	TGTGCCAGCAGCAGCCAGATGACAGGGAATGGCTACACCTTC	CASSSQMTGNGYTF
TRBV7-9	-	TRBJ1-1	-	TGTGCCAGCAGCTTAGGGGCGGGGAGAGCTGAAGCTTTCTTT	CASSLGAGRAEAFF
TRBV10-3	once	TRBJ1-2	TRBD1	TGTGCCATCAGTGATCGGACAGGGGGCAATGGCTACACCTTC	CAISDRTGGNGYTF
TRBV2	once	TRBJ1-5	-	TGTGCCAGCAGTTCTAGGGCCCCGAATCAGCCCCAGCATTTT	CASSSRAPNQPQHF
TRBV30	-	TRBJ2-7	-	TGTGCCTGGAGTACACGTAGGGAGCAGTACTTC	CAWSTRREQYF
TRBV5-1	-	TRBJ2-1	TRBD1	TGCGCCAGCAGCTACGGACAGGCCCGATTTAGGAATGAGCAGTTCTTC	CASSYGQARFRNEQFF
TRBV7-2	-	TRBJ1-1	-	TGTGCCAGCAGCCTAGGACGGCAGAATGAAGCTTTCTTT	CASSLGRQNEAFF
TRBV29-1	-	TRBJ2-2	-	TGCAGCGTTGAGGGTCCGAACACCGGGGAGCTGTTTTTT	CSVEGPNTGELFF
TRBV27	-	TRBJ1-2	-	TGTGCCAGTAGCGGACGGCCCAACTATGGCTACACCTTC	CASSGRPNYGYTF
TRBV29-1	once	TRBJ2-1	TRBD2	TGCAGCGCGACTAGCGGGGGCGGGAATGAGCAGTTCTTC	CSATSGGGNEQFF
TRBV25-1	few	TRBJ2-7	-	TGTGCCAGCGCCGAAGGATATGAGCAGTACTTC	CASAEGYEQYF
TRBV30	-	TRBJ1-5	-	TGTGCCTGGGCCTCGGGGGGACGTCAGCCCCAGCATTTT	CAWASGGRQPQHF
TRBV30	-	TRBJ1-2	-	TGTGCCTGGAGTGTAACGGGCGAGCTTGGTGGCTACACCTTC	CAWSVTGELGGYTF
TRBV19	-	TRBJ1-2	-	TGTGCCAGTAGTAGGACAGATGCATATAACTATGGCTACACCTTC	CASSRTDAYNYGYTF
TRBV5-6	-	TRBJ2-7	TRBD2	TGTGCCAGCAGCTTGGGACTAGCGGGGGGGAGTCAGTACTTC	CASSLGLAGGSQYF
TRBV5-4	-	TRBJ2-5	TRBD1	TGTGCCAGCAGCTCCCGGACAGGGGCAGAGACCCAGTACTTC	CASSSRTGAETQYF
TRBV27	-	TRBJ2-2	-	TGTGCCAGCAGTTTATTGGGAAACACCGGGGAGCTGTTTTTT	CASSLLGNTGELFF
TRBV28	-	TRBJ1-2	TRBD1	TGTGCCAGCAGTCTACCCACAGGGGGGAGAGGCTACACCTTC	CASSLPTGGRGYTF
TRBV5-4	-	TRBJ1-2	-	TGTGCCAGCAGCTTGGCGTATCCGGGGTACGCTCACGGCTACACCTTC	CASSLAYPGYAHGYTF
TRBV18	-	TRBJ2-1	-	TGTGCCAGCTCACCGCCCCCCTACAATGAGCAGTTCTTC	CASSPPPYNEQFF
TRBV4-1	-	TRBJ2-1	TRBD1	TGCGCCAGCAGAGTGACAGGGGGGAAAGAGCAGTTCTTC	CASRVTGGKEQFF
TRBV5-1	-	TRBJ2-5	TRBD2	TGCGCCAGCAGCCCGCCATTAGCGGGGGGGCCTGGAGAGACCCAGTACTTC	CASSPPLAGGPGETQYF
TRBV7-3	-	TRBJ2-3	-	TGTGCCAGCAGCTTATTCCTGGACCGAGCAGATACGCAGTATTTT	CASSLFLDRADTQYF
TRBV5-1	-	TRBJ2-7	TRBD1	TGCGCCAGCAGCACATCCACCGGGACAGGGAGTATCTACGAGCAGTACTTC	CASSTSTGTGSIYEQYF
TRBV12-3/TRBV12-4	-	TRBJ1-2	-	TGTGCCAGCAGCCCCTACCGGGCGTGGCGCTACACCTTC	CASSPYRAWRYTF
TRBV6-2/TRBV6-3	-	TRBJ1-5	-	TGTGCCAGCAGTTACTCTCAGTTGGGGCCCCAGCATTTT	CASSYSQLGPQHF